This TCR beta chain originates from a study of blood T cell repertoires in COVID-19. The data were produced by immunoSEQ multiplex PCR, yet TCRdb's version contains in-frame clones alone and is incomplete. The repertoire consists of fewer than 250,000 clones, with approximately 82% occurring once and the leading ten covering under 3%. The CDR3 length is 13 residues. Trimming left V 8 bases short and J 2 bases short, with 9 bases between. CDR1 is WNHNN, CDR2 SYGVQD, per germline (reference sequence). The sequencing sample was made of peripheral blood. This rearrangement joins TRBV10-1 to TRBJ2-2; possibly TRBD1 for D (6 bases). The source is a man aged 45-60 years with active or convalescent COVID-19. This CDR3 reads CASGQQNTGELFF. The CDR3 DNA sequence: TGCGCCAGCGGACAGCAAAACACCGGGGAGCTGTTTTTT.